The 21 T cell receptor beta chains below all came from one sample that was sequenced in a study of T cell changes during pregnancy in multiple sclerosis. TCRdb's copy holds only in-frame clones and misses some; the assay was immunoSEQ multiplex PCR. The data hold some 120,000 clones, with 95% to 98% observed a single time. This sample comprised peripheral blood, obtained after pregnancy. Receptors were obtained from a female donor with multiple sclerosis, enrolled in a pregnancy study.

This chain joins TRBV20-1 and TRBJ2-1; D ambiguous. V lost 6 bases to trimming and J lost 3 bases, with 6 bases between them. The CDR3 is 11 residues long. Germline V lookup: CDR1 DFQATT, CDR2 SNEGSKA (reference sequence). The CDR3 protein is CSAADYNEQFF. In DNA, the CDR3 is TGCAGTGCGGCGGACTACAATGAGCAGTTCTTC.

The chain carries TRBV6-5 and TRBJ2-1, with D possibly being TRBD2 (6 bases). Trimming cost V 1 base and J 6 bases, with 16 bases left between them. The CDR3 covers 16 residues. Germline assignment: CDR1 MNHEY and CDR2 SVGAGI. The CDR3 DNA sequence: TGTGCCAGCAGTTACTGGGGCCCTGGGGACTTCAATGAGCAGTTCTTC. It yields the protein CASSYWGPGDFNEQFF.

V is TRBV5-1 and J is TRBJ2-7, with D perhaps TRBD1 (5 bases). In germline, CDR1 is SGHRS, CDR2 YFSETQ. The CDR3 is 13 residues long. Trimming took 2 bases from V and 2 from J, leaving 8 bases between them. The CDR3 DNA sequence: TGCGCCAGCAGCTTTCCAGGGACCTACGAGCAGTACTTC. Its translation: CASSFPGTYEQYF.

The chain joins TRBV6-1 to TRBJ1-1; D not certain. Germline V gene sequence: CDR1 MNHNS, CDR2 SASEGT. The CDR3 has 13 amino acids. V lost 2 bases to trimming and J lost 5 bases, with 9 bases between them. CDR3 region: CASSEYRDTEAFF. Written as DNA, the CDR3 is TGTGCCAGCAGTGAATATCGAGATACTGAAGCTTTCTTT.

Here the CDR3 reads CASSSQTGGRRGYTF. Written as DNA, the CDR3 is TGTGCCAGCAGCTCCCAGACAGGGGGAAGACGGGGCTACACCTTC. The chain has TRBV5-4 and TRBJ1-2; 9 nucleotides line up with TRBD1. The germline gives CDR1 SGHNT, CDR2 YYREEE (reference sequence). The CDR3 sequence is 15 residues long. With 3 bases clipped from V and 8 bases from J, the junction kept 11 bases outside the gene matches. Combining the CDR3 with reference TRBV5-4 and TRBJ1-2 gives the whole variable domain ETGVTQSPTHLIKTRGQQVTLRCSSQSGHNTVSWYQQALGQGPQFIFQYYREEENGRGNFPPRFSGLQFPNYSSELNVNALELDDSALYLCASSSQTGGRRGYTFGSGTRLTVV.

V is TRBV13 and J is TRBJ2-2, with D perhaps TRBD1 (6 bases). CDR1 is PRHDT and CDR2 is FYEKMQ in the germline V gene (reference sequence). Trimming removed 0 bases from V and 4 bases from J, with 6 bases in between. CDR3 length equals 14 residues. The CDR3 protein is CASSLGGATGELFF. The DNA of the CDR3 is TGTGCCAGCAGCTTAGGGGGGGCCACCGGGGAGCTGTTTTTT. The full variable domain, its missing parts supplied by reference TRBV13 and TRBJ2-2, is AAGVIQSPRHLIKEKRETATLKCYPIPRHDTVYWYQQGPGQDPQFLISFYEKMQSDKGSIPDRFSAQQFSDYHSELNMSSLELGDSALYFCASSLGGATGELFFGEGSRLTVL.

This chain uses TRBV25-1 with TRBJ1-1, with 11 bases matching TRBD1. The CDR3 length is 16 residues. V dropped 3 bases and J dropped 7; count of bases not matched to a gene: 10. CDR1 MGHDK and CDR2 SYGVNS come from the germline V gene. The CDR3 DNA sequence: TGTGCCAGCAGTGACCCCGGACAGGGGGCGCGATATGAAGCTTTCTTT. Protein sequence: CASSDPGQGARYEAFF.

The chain carries TRBV19 and TRBJ2-1, with TRBD1 matching over 7 bases. V trimming: 5 bases; J trimming: 6 bases; junction bases outside the gene matches: 1. Germline V lookup: CDR1 LNHDA, CDR2 SQIVND (reference sequence). CDR3 length: 12 residues. CDR3 residues: CASSWTGNEQFF. Here the CDR3 DNA reads TGTGCCAGTAGTTGGACAGGCAATGAGCAGTTCTTC.

This chain joins TRBV28 and TRBJ1-2; 9 nucleotides align to TRBD1. CDR3 length: 15 residues. Germline CDR1 MDHEN, CDR2 SYDVKM. V shed 6 bases, J shed 2 bases, and the junction held 7 bases outside the gene matches. DNA for the CDR3: TGTGCCAGCAGGGCGACCGGGACAGGGAACTATGGCTACACCTTC. Translated: CASRATGTGNYGYTF.

The genes are TRBV19 and TRBJ2-7; D is unresolved. Between the trimmed V and J ends, which lost 8 bases and 2 bases, there was a span of 7 bases. The CDR3 runs 11 residues. Germline V gene data show CDR1 as LNHDA and CDR2 as SQIVND (reference sequence). The CDR3 coding sequence is TGTGCCAGTGGCGAGGCCTACGAGCAGTACTTC. It codes for CASGEAYEQYF.

This chain links TRBV7-9 with TRBJ2-2, with a tentative D call TRBD1 (6 bases). Germline CDR1 SEHNR, CDR2 FQNEAQ (reference sequence). This CDR3 spans 13 amino acids. Trimming removed 5 bases at V and 5 bases at J, with 9 bases between. CDR3 coding DNA: TGTGCCAGCAGCCCCCAGGGGACCGGGGAGCTGTTTTTT. Translation: CASSPQGTGELFF.

V gene TRBV4-1 combines with J gene TRBJ2-2, with 7 nucleotides matching TRBD2. Germline CDR1 is MGHRA and CDR2 is YSYEKL. The CDR3 is 17 residues long. V lost 4 bases and J lost 2; bases outside the gene matches: 10. This CDR3 reads CASSPREGAINTGELFF. CDR3 DNA: TGCGCCAGCAGCCCGAGGGAGGGAGCCATCAACACCGGGGAGCTGTTTTTT.

The rearrangement joins TRBV7-2 to TRBJ2-7, with TRBD1 matching 10 bases. CDR1 is SGHTA, CDR2 FQGNSA, per germline. The CDR3 sequence is 14 residues long. With 5 bases clipped from V and 3 bases from J, the junction kept 4 bases outside the gene matches. Here the CDR3 DNA reads TGTGCCAGCAGCATGGACAGGGGGGGCTACGAGCAGTACTTC. Its protein product is CASSMDRGGYEQYF.

The chain employs TRBV28 and TRBJ2-7; D remains ambiguous. The germline V and J ends were trimmed by 8 bases and 0 bases, with 14 bases remaining between them. CDR1 MDHEN and CDR2 SYDVKM come from the germline V gene. The CDR3 is 14 residues long. CDR3 sequence: CASVGSLSSYEQYF. The CDR3 DNA is TGTGCCAGCGTCGGGTCCCTAAGCTCCTACGAGCAGTACTTC.

V and J are TRBV4-1 and TRBJ1-4; 7 nucleotides align to TRBD1. Germline loops: CDR1 MGHRA, CDR2 YSYEKL. After removal of 3 bases from V and 3 bases from J, the junction contained 7 bases not matched to a gene. This CDR3 spans 16 amino acids. This chain's CDR3 is CASSQTPTGSNEKLFF. The CDR3 DNA follows: TGCGCCAGCAGCCAGACCCCGACAGGGTCTAATGAAAAACTGTTTTTT.

The sample holds a few counts of this clone. The chain employs TRBV6-5 and TRBJ2-2; no clear D gene. Germline V CDR1 and CDR2: MNHEY, SVGAGI. V shed 6 bases and J shed 2 bases, with 13 bases lying between them. The CDR3 is made up of 15 amino acids. The chain's CDR3 is CASSQRQVNTGELFF. CDR3 bases: TGTGCCAGCAGCCAAAGACAAGTAAACACCGGGGAGCTGTTTTTT.

The chain uses TRBV2 and TRBJ2-1; TRBD2 matches 14 bases. Germline CDR1 and CDR2: SNHLY and FYNNEI. V was clipped by 7 bases and J by 6 bases; unmatched bases: 5. This CDR3 is built from 15 residues. The CDR3, as DNA: TGTGCCAGCACCTCGACTAGCGGGAGGGCCAATGAGCAGTTCTTC. It specifies CASTSTSGRANEQFF.

The chain recombines TRBV9 with TRBJ2-7, with 12 bases that match TRBD1. V lost 2 bases to trimming and J lost 6 bases; unmatched junction nucleotides: 3. The CDR3 length is 14 residues. CDR1 and CDR2 (germline): SGDLS, YYNGEE. DNA for the CDR3: TGTGCCAGCAGCGTCGGGACAGGGGGCCCCGAGCAGTACTTC. It specifies CASSVGTGGPEQYF.

This clone has only a few counts. The V gene is TRBV12-5, the J gene TRBJ2-1, with TRBD2 matching 8 bases. Germline V CDR1 and CDR2: LGHNT, FRNRAP. The trim removed 7 bases at V and 8 bases at J, leaving 10 bases unmatched. This CDR3 has 14 amino acids. DNA of the CDR3: TGTGCTAGTGCCCGGGAGGGCGGCAGGGATGAGCAGTTCTTC. It yields the protein CASAREGGRDEQFF.

CDR3 bases: TGTGCCAGCAGTCTTGGACAGGGGGTATTCTACGAGCAGTACTTC. Translation gives CASSLGQGVFYEQYF. The V and J genes are TRBV27 and TRBJ2-7; TRBD1 matches 10 bases. Germline CDR1 is MNHEY and CDR2 is SMNVEV (reference sequence). Losses at the gene ends were 5 bases for V and 3 bases for J; bases not matched to a gene: 7. This CDR3 has 15 amino acids.

The rearrangement uses TRBV10-3 and TRBJ2-1, with 8 bases lining up with TRBD2. Losses at the gene ends were 3 bases for V and 3 bases for J; bases not matched to a gene: 7. The CDR3 has 16 amino acids. Per the germline V gene, CDR1 is ENHRY and CDR2 is SYGVKD. Here the CDR3 reads CAISEGAGAGYNEQFF. CDR3 nucleotide sequence: TGTGCCATCAGTGAAGGAGCGGGAGCTGGCTACAATGAGCAGTTCTTC.